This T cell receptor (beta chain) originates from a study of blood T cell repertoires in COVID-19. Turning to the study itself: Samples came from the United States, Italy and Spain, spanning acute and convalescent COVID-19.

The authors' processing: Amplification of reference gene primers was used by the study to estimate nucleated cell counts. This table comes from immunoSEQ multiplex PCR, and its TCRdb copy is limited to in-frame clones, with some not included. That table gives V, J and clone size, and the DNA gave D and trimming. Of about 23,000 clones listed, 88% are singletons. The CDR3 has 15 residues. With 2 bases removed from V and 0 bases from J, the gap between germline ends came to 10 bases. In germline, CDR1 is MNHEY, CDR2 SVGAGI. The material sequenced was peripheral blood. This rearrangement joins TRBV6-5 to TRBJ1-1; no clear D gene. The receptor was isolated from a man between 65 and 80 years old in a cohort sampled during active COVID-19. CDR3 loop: CASSYQAAVNTEAFF. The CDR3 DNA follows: TGTGCCAGCAGTTACCAGGCAGCTGTGAACACTGAAGCTTTCTTT.